Following are 30 T cell receptor beta chains from one sample sequenced in a study of blood T cells in healthy people across ages. Next came a second PCR, run for roughly 6 to 11 cycles, which used a sample-barcoded 5' primer along with a J-beta primer mix. MiXCR, run by TCRdb on the 5' RACE reads, gives a single entry per CDR3 protein. The repertoire includes hundreds of thousands of distinct CDR3 sequences, about 52% of them detected once, and 30% to 40% sits in the top ten. The sample consisted of blood. The source of these receptors is a woman aged 55 to 70 in good health.

The chain carries TRBV20-1 and TRBJ2-3; tentative D call: TRBD1 (5 bases). V was shortened by 3 bases and J by 4 bases, with 11 bases between the two germline ends. The CDR3 loop spans 13 amino acids. In germline, CDR1 is DFQATT, CDR2 SNEGSKA (reference sequence). The CDR3 sequence: CSARADSSDTQYF. The DNA for the CDR3 is TGCAGTGCTAGGGCTGACAGCTCAGATACGCAGTATTTT.

Only a few counts were recorded for this clonotype. The genes are TRBV20-1 and TRBJ2-5; TRBD1 is a possible D gene (5 bases). Germline CDR1 and CDR2: DFQATT and SNEGSKA (reference sequence). The CDR3 contains 15 residues. V lost 1 base and J lost 11, with 23 bases in between. The CDR3 nucleotides are TGCAGTGCTAGAGTGGCACGGGCAGGGCGGAATGAGCAGTACTTC. The encoded protein is CSARVARAGRNEQYF.

In its sample, this clonotype was seen many times. This rearrangement joins TRBV2 to TRBJ2-3; D unclear. The V gene's germline CDR1 is SNHLY and CDR2 FYNNEI. Trimming removed 6 bases at V and 0 bases at J, with 4 bases between. The CDR3 spans 12 residues. The CDR3 sequence: CASSQSTDTQYF. CDR3 in DNA: TGTGCCAGCAGCCAAAGCACAGATACGCAGTATTTT.

In this sample, this clonotype turned up once. The rearrangement links TRBV18 to TRBJ2-7, with 8 bases identical to TRBD1. The V and J ends lost 4 bases and 2 bases, in that order; junction bases with no gene match: 4. The CDR3 has 14 residues. Per germline, CDR1 KGHSH and CDR2 LQKENI. CDR3 protein: CASSRQGMAYEQYF. Here the CDR3 DNA reads TGTGCCAGCTCACGACAGGGGATGGCCTACGAGCAGTACTTC. Filled out from reference TRBV18 and TRBJ2-7, the complete variable domain reads NAGVMQNPRHLVRRRGQEARLRCSPMKGHSHVYWYRQLPEEGLKFMVYLQKENIIDESGMPKERFSAEFPKEGPSILRIQQVVRGDSAAYFCASSRQGMAYEQYFGPGTRLTVT.

This chain uses TRBV2 with TRBJ2-5; either TRBD1 or TRBD2 may fit D (5 bases each). Trimming cost V 7 bases and J 4 bases, with 10 bases left between them. Looked up from germline, CDR1 is SNHLY and CDR2 is FYNNEI. The CDR3 extends over 12 amino acids. The CDR3 loop is CASTAGTETQYF. CDR3 DNA: TGTGCCAGCACAGCAGGGACAGAGACCCAGTACTTC.

The V and J genes are TRBV28 and TRBJ2-7; D is undetermined. Germline V lookup: CDR1 MDHEN, CDR2 SYDVKM. The CDR3 is made up of 10 amino acids. The ends were cut back, 9 bases at V and 4 bases at J, with 7 bases in the middle. CDR3 amino acids: CARKDYEQYF. CDR3 nucleotides: TGTGCCAGGAAGGATTACGAGCAGTACTTC.

This chain joins TRBV30 and TRBJ1-2, with 7 bases aligning to TRBD1. This CDR3 contains 12 residues. Germline CDR1 is GTSNPN and CDR2 is SVGIG (reference sequence). Losses at the gene ends were 8 bases for V and 3 bases for J; bases not matched to a gene: 6. In DNA, the CDR3 is TGTGCCCGAAGAGACAGGGACTATGGCTACACCTTC. As protein: CARRDRDYGYTF.

The chain carries TRBV20-1 and TRBJ1-2; D not resolved. Germline-derived CDR1 and CDR2 are DFQATT and SNEGSKA (reference sequence). CDR3 length equals 15 residues. V gave up 1 base and J gave up 4 bases, with 16 bases separating them. CDR3 in amino acids: CSARATGEGGYGYTF. CDR3 DNA sequence: TGCAGTGCTAGAGCTACGGGAGAGGGAGGCTATGGCTACACCTTC.

In regard to this clonotype: Since a much larger clone is just one base distant, this may be a read error. The chain couples TRBV29-1 to TRBJ2-5, with D maybe TRBD1 (6 bases). Germline loops: CDR1 SQVTM, CDR2 ANQGSEA. The CDR3 sequence is 14 residues long. In nucleotides, the CDR3 is TGCGGCGTTGACGAAAACAGGGTCCAAGAGACCCAGTACTTC. Its translation is CGVDENRVQETQYF.

The J gene is TRBJ2-5, the V gene TRBV20-1; TRBD2 matches at 10 bases. Germline V gene data show CDR1 as DFQATT and CDR2 as SNEGSKA (reference sequence). J lost 11 bases, V lost 3 bases, and 9 bases had no gene match. This CDR3 has 13 residues. The CDR3 nucleotides are TGCAGTGCTAGCCTAGCGGGAGCTAAGGAGCAGTACTTC. It codes for CSASLAGAKEQYF.

Notes on this clonotype: A much bigger clone sits one base away, suggesting this may be a read error. The chain joins TRBV7-2 to TRBJ2-5; possible D gene TRBD2, 6 bases. This CDR3 has 17 residues. Germline V gene data show CDR1 as SGHTA and CDR2 as FQGNSA. Trimming shortened V by 1 base and J by 1 base, and 16 bases separated the two germline ends. The CDR3 sequence: CASSLGRLAEGQETQYF. The CDR3 DNA is TGTGCCAGCAGCTTAGGCCGTTTAGCGGAGGGCCAAGAGACCCAGTACTTC.

This chain joins TRBV20-1 and TRBJ1-5; TRBD1 is a possible D gene (6 bases). Germline values: CDR1 DFQATT, CDR2 SNEGSKA (reference sequence). This CDR3 is 14 amino acids long. CDR3 sequence: CSPQQGGQLQPQHF. The CDR3 DNA is TGCAGCCCTCAACAGGGAGGGCAATTACAGCCCCAGCATTTT.

The rearrangement links TRBV2 to TRBJ2-7; D call uncertain. This CDR3 region has 13 residues. In germline, CDR1 is SNHLY, CDR2 FYNNEI. Between the trimmed V and J ends, which lost 7 bases and 0 bases, there was a span of 10 bases. DNA for the CDR3: TGTGCCAGCAACTACCACAGCTCCTACGAGCAGTACTTC. This codes for CASNYHSSYEQYF.

The chain recombines TRBV6-2 or TRBV6-3 with TRBJ2-7; 9 positions match TRBD2. This CDR3 region has 14 residues. V was pared by 6 bases and J by 5 bases, with 8 bases of the junction left unmatched. The germline CDR1 and CDR2 sequences are MNHEY and SVGEGT. Written as DNA, the CDR3 is TGTGCCAGCAGCCCCGGGACTAGCTTCCACGAGCAGTACTTC. This gives the protein CASSPGTSFHEQYF.

This clonotype was seen at least ten times. The chain uses TRBV29-1 and TRBJ2-3; TRBD2 matches 11 bases. Germline V gene sequence: CDR1 SQVTM, CDR2 ANQGSEA. This CDR3 has 14 amino acids. J lost 5 bases, V lost 6 bases, and 7 bases had no gene match. Here the CDR3 reads CSVAGTSGEDTQYF. CDR3 sequence (DNA): TGCAGCGTAGCCGGGACTAGCGGAGAAGATACGCAGTATTTT.

The genes are TRBV3-1 and TRBJ2-3; D is perhaps TRBD1 (6 bases). The CDR3 spans 16 residues. Trimming pared 0 bases from V and 2 bases from J, leaving 12 bases between. The germline V gene encodes CDR1 LGHDT and CDR2 YNNKEL (reference sequence). The CDR3 coding sequence is TGTGCCAGCAGCCAAGATCTACAGGGAAACACAGATACGCAGTATTTT. Its translation: CASSQDLQGNTDTQYF.

This clonotype occurred a few times. V usage is TRBV29-1 and J usage is TRBJ2-1, with a weak D call TRBD2 (5 bases). CDR1 SQVTM and CDR2 ANQGSEA come from the germline V gene. V was clipped by 6 bases and J by 3 bases, with 15 bases between them. The CDR3 is 14 residues long. CDR3 amino acids: CSVLRTLLYNEQFF. For the CDR3, the DNA is TGCAGCGTACTACGGACTCTACTCTACAATGAGCAGTTCTTC.

As DNA, the CDR3 is TGTGCCAGCAGCGCTTCGGTCGGGGACAGGGGCCCCTATGGCTACACCTTC. Its protein is CASSASVGDRGPYGYTF. The genes are TRBV9 and TRBJ1-2, with 10 bases fitting TRBD1. Germline V CDR1 and CDR2: SGDLS, YYNGEE. After removal of 3 bases from V and 4 bases from J, the junction contained 12 bases not matched to a gene. The CDR3 spans 17 residues.

This chain uses TRBV29-1 with TRBJ2-7, with TRBD2 as a possible D gene (6 bases). From germline, CDR1 is SQVTM and CDR2 ANQGSEA. This CDR3 has 15 residues. Between the trimmed V and J ends, which lost 3 bases and 0 bases, there was a span of 15 bases. This CDR3 is CSVEGWGDSSYEQYF. CDR3 nucleotides: TGCAGCGTTGAGGGTTGGGGGGATAGCTCCTACGAGCAGTACTTC.

CDR3 nucleotides: TGTGCCAGCAGTAATACAGGGGATAGCAATCAGCCCCAGCATTTT. As protein: CASSNTGDSNQPQHF. The chain couples TRBV9 to TRBJ1-5; 7 positions match TRBD1. This CDR3 is built from 15 residues. The trim removed 5 bases at V and 0 bases at J, leaving 5 bases unmatched. Per germline, CDR1 SGDLS and CDR2 YYNGEE.

The chain has TRBV5-1 and TRBJ2-5; TRBD1 might be the D (6 bases). The CDR3 runs to 16 residues. In germline, CDR1 is SGHRS, CDR2 YFSETQ. V was pared by 4 bases and J by 0 bases, with 16 bases between. In nucleotides, the CDR3 is TGCGCCAGCAGCGTTGCAGCCGACAGGCACCAAGAGACCCAGTACTTC. This codes for CASSVAADRHQETQYF.

This chain uses TRBV20-1 with TRBJ2-1; the match to TRBD2 covers 8 bases. The junction had 14 bases not matched to a gene; V was cut back by 1 base and J by 15 bases. The CDR3 consists of 14 residues. Germline V gives CDR1 DFQATT, CDR2 SNEGSKA (reference sequence). The CDR3 coding sequence is TGCAGTGCTAGAGGTTCGCCTAGCGGGCTTACCCCGTTCTTC. This sequence encodes CSARGSPSGLTPFF.

V gene TRBV5-1 combines with J gene TRBJ2-5, with a weak D call TRBD2 (5 bases). The V end lost 0 bases, the J end lost 3 bases, and 12 bases lay between the germline ends. The germline V gene encodes CDR1 SGHRS and CDR2 YFSETQ. CDR3 size: 15 residues. The CDR3 protein is CASSLGGSGEETQYF. The CDR3 DNA reads TGCGCCAGCAGCTTGGGAGGGTCTGGCGAAGAGACCCAGTACTTC.

J is TRBJ1-2 and V is TRBV5-6; 8 bases agree with TRBD1. Germline assignment: CDR1 SGHDT and CDR2 YYEEEE. CDR3 length: 16 residues. Trimming at V came to 3 bases and at J to 1 base, leaving 8 bases not matched to a gene. The CDR3 region has the DNA TGTGCCAGCAGCTATCGGACAGGGTGGTATAACTATGGCTACACCTTC. Encoded protein: CASSYRTGWYNYGYTF.

The V gene is TRBV2, the J gene TRBJ2-5; 12 bases fit TRBD1. From germline, CDR1 is SNHLY and CDR2 FYNNEI. This CDR3 contains 13 residues. J gave up 5 bases and V 10 bases, and 5 bases lay outside the gene matches. The CDR3 DNA reads TGTGCCATGGGACAGGGGGCCTCTGAGACCCAGTACTTC. This sequence encodes CAMGQGASETQYF.

This clonotype was observed a few times. The V gene is TRBV2, the J gene TRBJ2-4; either TRBD1 or TRBD2 may supply D (5 bases each). CDR3 length: 17 residues. CDR1 is SNHLY and CDR2 is FYNNEI in the germline V gene. The V end lost 6 bases, the J end lost 0 bases, and 18 bases lay between the germline ends. CDR3 DNA sequence: TGTGCCAGCAGGGACGACCGGGACGACTCAGCCAAAAACATTCAGTACTTC. It is translated as CASRDDRDDSAKNIQYF.

The chain recombines TRBV4-3 with TRBJ2-1, with 11 bases matching TRBD2. The ends lost 6 bases at V and 4 bases at J; junction bases unmatched: 8. CDR1 is LGHNA, CDR2 YSLEER, per germline. The CDR3 totals 16 residues. The CDR3 loop is CASSQQTSGVYNEQFF. Here the CDR3 DNA reads TGCGCCAGCAGTCAACAGACTAGCGGGGTATACAATGAGCAGTTCTTC.

The chain links TRBV6-2 or TRBV6-3 to TRBJ1-5; D call uncertain. This CDR3 spans 12 amino acids. Germline CDR1 and CDR2: MNHEY and SVGEGT. V lost 8 bases, J lost 0 bases, and 5 bases lay in between. Here the CDR3 DNA reads TGTGCCAGCGGAACTAGCAATCAGCCCCAGCATTTT. This gives the protein CASGTSNQPQHF.

The chain has TRBV7-2 and TRBJ2-3; 10 positions match TRBD2. Germline CDR1 SGHTA, CDR2 FQGNSA. The CDR3 loop spans 18 amino acids. The ends lost 2 bases at V and 2 bases at J; junction bases unmatched: 10. CDR3 protein: CASSLNPNSGGNTDTQYF. The CDR3 coding sequence is TGTGCCAGCAGCTTAAACCCGAATAGCGGGGGGAACACAGATACGCAGTATTTT.

The chain carries TRBV7-2 and TRBJ2-5, with TRBD1 matching 7 bases. The J call may be wrong; the DNA end is better matched by TRBJ2-7. Germline-derived CDR1 and CDR2 are SGHTA and FQGNSA. The CDR3 covers 13 residues. The DNA of the CDR3 is TGTGCCAGCAGCTTAGTAGGGGGCGACGAGCAGTACTTC. It translates to CASSLVGGDEQYF.